These T cell receptor beta chains were read from a single sample in a study of blood T cell repertoires in COVID-19. This table comes from immunoSEQ multiplex PCR, and its TCRdb copy is limited to in-frame clones, with some not included. The data contain about 73,000 clones, 83% of them singletons. Sequenced sample: peripheral blood. The origin of the receptors is a woman aged 60 to 75 with acute or convalescent COVID-19. Each CDR3 is given with its conserved first and last residue. The D gene is left open where the match is weak. Expanded clones get a size class; other rows say once, few or many, or leave the size out.

clone_size: NA; d_call: NA; v_call: TRBV5-1; j_call: TRBJ2-2; cdr3_aa: CASSPGGRVGYTGELFF; cdr3_nt: TGCGCCAGCAGCCCCGGTGGGCGTGTTGGGTACACCGGGGAGCTGTTTTTT
clone_size: NA; d_call: TRBD2; v_call: TRBV9; j_call: TRBJ2-3; cdr3_aa: CASSPGAGQSTDTQYF; cdr3_nt: TGTGCCAGCAGCCCGGGAGCGGGGCAGTCCACAGATACGCAGTATTTT
clone_size: NA; d_call: TRBD1; v_call: TRBV5-1; j_call: TRBJ1-2; cdr3_aa: CASSFGTGKFDYGYTF; cdr3_nt: TGCGCCAGCAGCTTCGGGACAGGGAAATTTGACTATGGCTACACCTTC
clone_size: NA; d_call: TRBD2; v_call: TRBV6-5; j_call: TRBJ2-2; cdr3_aa: CASRTSGGSGELFF; cdr3_nt: TGTGCCAGCAGGACTAGCGGGGGGTCCGGGGAGCTGTTTTTT
clone_size: NA; d_call: NA; v_call: TRBV5-6; j_call: TRBJ1-5; cdr3_aa: CASSFQAFSNQPQHF; cdr3_nt: TGTGCCAGCAGCTTCCAGGCGTTTAGCAATCAGCCCCAGCATTTT
clone_size: NA; d_call: TRBD1; v_call: TRBV18; j_call: TRBJ1-6; cdr3_aa: CASSPETGQGRSPLHF; cdr3_nt: TGTGCCAGCTCACCCGAAACGGGACAGGGTCGGTCACCCCTCCACTTT
clone_size: NA; d_call: TRBD1; v_call: TRBV7-8; j_call: TRBJ2-7; cdr3_aa: CASSGPSGTGPQDEQYF; cdr3_nt: TGTGCCAGCAGCGGACCTTCCGGGACAGGGCCGCAGGACGAGCAGTACTTC
clone_size: NA; d_call: TRBD1; v_call: TRBV7-9; j_call: TRBJ2-1; cdr3_aa: CASSSRTGQGVNEQFF; cdr3_nt: TGTGCCAGCAGCTCCAGAACGGGACAGGGGGTCAATGAGCAGTTCTTC
clone_size: NA; d_call: TRBD1; v_call: TRBV6-6; j_call: TRBJ2-1; cdr3_aa: CASSSPPGGSEQFF; cdr3_nt: TGTGCCAGCAGTTCCCCTCCAGGGGGCAGTGAGCAGTTCTTC
clone_size: NA; d_call: NA; v_call: TRBV27; j_call: TRBJ1-2; cdr3_aa: CASSVAGNYGYTF; cdr3_nt: TGTGCCAGCAGCGTGGCCGGGAACTATGGCTACACCTTC
clone_size: NA; d_call: TRBD1; v_call: TRBV27; j_call: TRBJ2-7; cdr3_aa: CASSLSGQGLSYEQYF; cdr3_nt: TGTGCCAGCAGTTTATCGGGACAGGGCCTCTCCTACGAGCAGTACTTC
clone_size: once; d_call: NA; v_call: TRBV10-1; j_call: TRBJ1-4; cdr3_aa: CASSESGRGEKLFF; cdr3_nt: TGCGCCAGCAGTGAGTCGGGCAGGGGCGAAAAACTGTTTTTT
clone_size: NA; d_call: TRBD2; v_call: TRBV9; j_call: TRBJ2-7; cdr3_aa: CASSVGSSGEGQYF; cdr3_nt: TGTGCCAGCAGCGTTGGGTCTAGCGGGGAGGGGCAGTACTTC
clone_size: once; d_call: NA; v_call: TRBV6-5; j_call: TRBJ1-2; cdr3_aa: CASREGGDYGYTF; cdr3_nt: TGTGCCAGCAGAGAGGGGGGGGACTATGGCTACACCTTC
clone_size: many; d_call: TRBD1; v_call: TRBV6-1; j_call: TRBJ2-7; cdr3_aa: CASSGLPGQGAPYEQYF; cdr3_nt: TGTGCCAGCAGTGGTTTACCGGGACAGGGGGCTCCCTACGAGCAGTACTTC
clone_size: NA; d_call: NA; v_call: TRBV5-8; j_call: TRBJ1-1; cdr3_aa: CASSLDRLTEAFF; cdr3_nt: TGTGCCAGCAGCTTGGACAGGCTGACTGAAGCTTTCTTT
clone_size: NA; d_call: NA; v_call: TRBV20-1; j_call: TRBJ2-7; cdr3_aa: CSATERGVGEQYF; cdr3_nt: TGCAGTGCTACTGAGCGCGGAGTTGGCGAGCAGTACTTC
clone_size: NA; d_call: NA; v_call: TRBV7-2; j_call: TRBJ1-3; cdr3_aa: CASSFKGSSGNTIYF; cdr3_nt: TGTGCCAGCAGCTTTAAGGGGTCCTCTGGAAACACCATATATTTT
clone_size: NA; d_call: NA; v_call: TRBV19; j_call: TRBJ1-1; cdr3_aa: CATHSQRYTEAFF; cdr3_nt: TGTGCCACCCATAGCCAGCGTTACACTGAAGCTTTCTTT
clone_size: NA; d_call: TRBD2; v_call: TRBV5-1; j_call: TRBJ2-7; cdr3_aa: CASSLQLTSGSSYEQYF; cdr3_nt: TGCGCCAGCAGCTTGCAGTTAACTAGCGGTTCATCCTACGAGCAGTACTTC
clone_size: NA; d_call: NA; v_call: TRBV5-1; j_call: TRBJ1-4; cdr3_aa: CASSPEPGSNEKLFF; cdr3_nt: TGCGCCAGCAGTCCCGAACCGGGATCTAATGAAAAACTGTTTTTT
clone_size: NA; d_call: NA; v_call: TRBV5-1; j_call: TRBJ1-5; cdr3_aa: CASSLSGGQPQHF; cdr3_nt: TGCGCCAGCAGCTTGTCAGGAGGTCAGCCCCAGCATTTT
clone_size: NA; d_call: NA; v_call: TRBV3-1/TRBV3-2; j_call: TRBJ2-1; cdr3_aa: CASSRLSGGWNEQFF; cdr3_nt: TGTGCCAGCAGCCGATTGTCTGGGGGCTGGAATGAGCAGTTCTTC
clone_size: NA; d_call: NA; v_call: TRBV5-1; j_call: TRBJ2-2; cdr3_aa: CASSLDGDSIGELFF; cdr3_nt: TGCGCCAGCAGCTTGGACGGGGATAGCATCGGGGAGCTGTTTTTT
clone_size: NA; d_call: NA; v_call: TRBV9; j_call: TRBJ2-2; cdr3_aa: CASRGGRLNTGELFF; cdr3_nt: TGTGCCAGCAGGGGAGGACGGTTGAACACCGGGGAGCTGTTTTTT
clone_size: NA; d_call: TRBD2; v_call: TRBV3-1/TRBV3-2; j_call: TRBJ2-7; cdr3_aa: CASSQGWEGTYEQYF; cdr3_nt: TGTGCCAGCAGCCAGGGTTGGGAGGGCACCTACGAGCAGTACTTC
clone_size: NA; d_call: NA; v_call: TRBV6-6; j_call: TRBJ1-2; cdr3_aa: CASSPTESYGYTF; cdr3_nt: TGTGCCAGCAGCCCGACAGAGTCATATGGCTACACCTTC
clone_size: NA; d_call: NA; v_call: TRBV6-6; j_call: TRBJ2-1; cdr3_aa: CASRSDRDSPREQFF; cdr3_nt: TGTGCCAGCAGGTCCGATCGGGACTCACCAAGGGAGCAGTTCTTC
clone_size: once; d_call: TRBD1; v_call: TRBV11-2; j_call: TRBJ1-1; cdr3_aa: CASSLEGQGLTEAFF; cdr3_nt: TGTGCCAGCAGCTTAGAGGGACAGGGGCTCACTGAAGCTTTCTTT
clone_size: NA; d_call: TRBD1; v_call: TRBV6-5; j_call: TRBJ1-5; cdr3_aa: CASRGTGVNQPQHF; cdr3_nt: TGTGCCAGCAGAGGGACAGGGGTCAATCAGCCCCAGCATTTT
clone_size: NA; d_call: TRBD2; v_call: TRBV11-2; j_call: TRBJ2-5; cdr3_aa: CASSFSGGPQETQYF; cdr3_nt: TGTGCCAGCAGTTTTAGCGGGGGGCCCCAAGAGACCCAGTACTTC
clone_size: NA; d_call: NA; v_call: TRBV5-1; j_call: TRBJ1-5; cdr3_aa: CASSLGQPNQPQHF; cdr3_nt: TGCGCCAGCAGCCTCGGACAGCCCAATCAGCCCCAGCATTTT
clone_size: NA; d_call: NA; v_call: TRBV24-1; j_call: TRBJ1-5; cdr3_aa: CATSDFGNQPQHF; cdr3_nt: TGTGCCACCAGTGATTTCGGCAATCAGCCCCAGCATTTT
clone_size: NA; d_call: TRBD1; v_call: TRBV5-5; j_call: TRBJ1-2; cdr3_aa: CASSPDRDFHGYTF; cdr3_nt: TGTGCCAGCAGCCCCGACAGGGACTTTCATGGCTACACCTTC
clone_size: NA; d_call: TRBD1; v_call: TRBV19; j_call: TRBJ1-2; cdr3_aa: CASSIDWTGGPTF; cdr3_nt: TGTGCCAGTAGTATAGACTGGACAGGGGGTCCGACCTTC
clone_size: once; d_call: TRBD1; v_call: TRBV27; j_call: TRBJ1-1; cdr3_aa: CASRGQFTEAFF; cdr3_nt: TGTGCCAGCAGGGGACAGTTCACTGAAGCTTTCTTT
clone_size: NA; d_call: NA; v_call: TRBV29-1; j_call: TRBJ1-1; cdr3_aa: CSGRSGNTEAFF; cdr3_nt: TGCAGCGGTCGGTCCGGGAACACTGAAGCTTTCTTT
clone_size: NA; d_call: TRBD1; v_call: TRBV10-3; j_call: TRBJ1-2; cdr3_aa: CAISERGQGQYGF; cdr3_nt: TGTGCCATCAGTGAGCGGGGACAGGGCCAGTACGGCTTC
clone_size: few; d_call: TRBD1; v_call: TRBV15; j_call: TRBJ1-1; cdr3_aa: CATSSLEGAYFFF; cdr3_nt: TGTGCCACCAGCAGTTTAGAGGGGGCCTATTTTTTCTTT
clone_size: NA; d_call: NA; v_call: TRBV27; j_call: TRBJ1-5; cdr3_aa: CASSLTRVSNQPQHF; cdr3_nt: TGTGCCAGCAGTTTAACCAGGGTGAGCAATCAGCCCCAGCATTTT
clone_size: NA; d_call: TRBD1; v_call: TRBV2; j_call: TRBJ1-2; cdr3_aa: CASSADRGKDGYTF; cdr3_nt: TGTGCCAGCAGTGCCGACAGGGGAAAAGATGGCTACACCTTC
clone_size: NA; d_call: TRBD1; v_call: TRBV19; j_call: TRBJ1-4; cdr3_aa: CATSRPGTVEEKLFF; cdr3_nt: TGTGCCACCTCCAGGCCCGGGACAGTGGAGGAAAAACTGTTTTTT
clone_size: NA; d_call: NA; v_call: TRBV9; j_call: TRBJ2-3; cdr3_aa: CASSYLSGSGTTDTQYF; cdr3_nt: TGTGCCAGCAGCTACCTCTCGGGTAGCGGAACCACAGATACGCAGTATTTT
clone_size: NA; d_call: TRBD2; v_call: TRBV3-1/TRBV3-2; j_call: TRBJ2-1; cdr3_aa: CASSHSRAGGYNEQFF; cdr3_nt: TGTGCCAGCAGCCACTCAAGGGCGGGGGGCTACAATGAGCAGTTCTTC
clone_size: NA; d_call: NA; v_call: TRBV5-1; j_call: TRBJ1-2; cdr3_aa: CASSLATGLNYGYTF; cdr3_nt: TGCGCCAGCAGCTTAGCAACAGGCCTTAACTATGGCTACACCTTC
clone_size: NA; d_call: TRBD1; v_call: TRBV5-1; j_call: TRBJ1-2; cdr3_aa: CASRVPTGGDGYTF; cdr3_nt: TGCGCCAGCAGAGTACCTACAGGGGGCGATGGCTACACCTTC